This T cell receptor beta chain was captured in a study of CD8 T cells in Susac syndrome. Sequencing targeted TCR beta in T cells from blood (CD8+ and CD4+). The multiple sclerosis controls consisted of treatment-naive patients with relapsing-remitting disease, either stable or active. Unmatched junction bases numbered 3, after V lost 3 bases and J lost 1 base. Germline loops: CDR1 MGHRA, CDR2 YSYEKL. CDR3 length: 16 residues. Roughly 0.45 to 1 ug RNA was reverse transcribed with random hexamers. The amplification used immunoSEQ multiplex PCR on TCR beta CDR3; it spanned 54 Vbeta and 13 Jbeta. Via MiXCR, TCRdb re-called the immunoSEQ multiplex PCR reads, giving one row per CDR3 protein. Here the sample spans just over 300,000 distinct CDR3 sequences, around 92% being singletons.

The chain recombines TRBV4-1 with TRBJ2-7; 13 positions match TRBD2. The receptor was derived from a human donor with multiple sclerosis. Sequenced input: CD4+ T cells from PBMCs. The CDR3 reads CASSQGGLAGSYEQYF. The CDR3 coding sequence is TGCGCCAGCAGCCAGGGGGGACTAGCGGGATCCTACGAGCAGTACTTC.